The clone carrying this TCR beta chain was observed a few times. Its target is unknown. The data belong to a study of PD-1 blockade in classical Hodgkin lymphoma. Study results and limitations: Repertoires differed for reasons still undefined, possibly disease activity or prior therapy. A reduction in baseline TCR diversity was reportedly seen in newly diagnosed patients relative to healthy donors.

Germline CDR1 and CDR2: PRHDT and FYEKMQ (reference sequence). Trimming at V came to 8 bases and at J to 6 bases, leaving 13 bases not matched to a gene. The CDR3 length is 16 residues. Profiling relied on immunoSEQ multiplex PCR, and the TCRdb table lists in-frame clones only, not all of them. The data contain roughly 70,000 clones, about 94% of them seen just once; the ten biggest clones take up around 2.5%. The time point here: newly diagnosed, previously untreated cHL patient sample. Peripheral samples used as comparators were newly diagnosed, untreated classical Hodgkin lymphoma PBMCs. What was sequenced was peripheral blood mononuclear cells (PBMCs). The chain joins TRBV13 to TRBJ2-7; 13 bases match TRBD2. This clonotype was obtained from a human donor with classical Hodgkin lymphoma. CDR3 region: CASSLAGGPGGGEQYF. For the CDR3, the DNA is TGTGCCAGCTCACTAGCGGGAGGGCCGGGGGGTGGCGAGCAGTACTTC.